Detailed here is one T cell receptor beta chain. This sample was included in a study of cytotoxic CD8 clonotypes in ibrutinib-treated CLL. Measured with immunoSEQ multiplex PCR; TCRdb has only the in-frame clones, and not every one. The table shows 120,000 to 150,000 clones, with approximately 75% occurring only once. CDR3 size: 14 residues. Trimming took 5 bases from V and 4 from J, leaving 14 bases between them. Germline CDR1 is KGHSH and CDR2 is LQKENI. This receptor was obtained from a human donor with chronic lymphocytic leukemia. Sequenced material: PBMCs, taken after 12 months of ibrutinib treatment. V gene TRBV18 combines with J gene TRBJ2-5, with TRBD2 as a possible D gene (6 bases). The CDR3 here is CASSATAGRETQYF. In nucleotides, the CDR3 is TGTGCCAGCTCAGCGACTGCGGGGCGAGAGACCCAGTACTTC.